This is a list of T cell receptor beta chains from one sample in a study of response to subunit inactivated influenza vaccine. TCRdb used MiXCR to reprocess the RT-PCR reads, holding one entry per CDR3 protein. The sample includes fewer than 600,000 distinct CDR3 sequences, less than 7.5% of them seen just once. Material: PBMCs from blood, obtained 23 months after vaccination. These receptors were taken from a man in his fifties or sixties who received an inactivated influenza vaccine. Both conserved end residues are part of each CDR3. A D gene is named only where the DNA matches it firmly. Not all rows give a size; the values are once, few, many and, for expanded clones, a class.

NA | TRBJ1-4 | TRBV12-3/TRBV12-4 | NA | CASSLRATNEKLFF | TGTGCCAGCAGTTTAAGGGCAACTAATGAAAAACTGTTTTTT
many | TRBJ2-5 | TRBV5-1 | TRBD2 | CASRDLAGMETQYF | TGCGCCAGCAGGGATCTAGCGGGAATGGAGACCCAGTACTTC
many | TRBJ2-7 | TRBV20-1 | NA | CSASSRGVYEQYF | TGCAGTGCTAGTTCCAGGGGGGTTTATGAGCAGTACTTC
many | TRBJ2-3 | TRBV3-1 | NA | CASSQSTIRASTDTQYF | TGTGCCAGCAGCCAAAGCACAATAAGGGCGAGCACAGATACGCAGTATTTT
NA | TRBJ2-2 | TRBV5-1 | TRBD2 | CASSFSSGETGELFF | TGCGCCAGCAGCTTTAGTAGCGGGGAGACCGGGGAGCTGTTTTTT
few | TRBJ1-1 | TRBV4-3 | NA | CASSRGWGGTEAFF | TGCGCCAGCAGCCGGGGGTGGGGGGGCACTGAAGCTTTCTTT
NA | TRBJ2-1 | TRBV20-1 | TRBD2 | CSTEAGESSYNEQFF | TGCTCAACCGAAGCGGGGGAAAGCTCCTACAATGAGCAGTTCTTC
NA | TRBJ1-5 | TRBV20-1 | NA | CSAVTGPQPQHF | TGCAGTGCCGTTACTGGGCCCCAGCCCCAGCATTTT
NA | TRBJ1-1 | TRBV20-1 | NA | CSPLGGISVEAFF | TGCAGTCCACTGGGTGGCATATCGGTTGAAGCTTTCTTT
NA | TRBJ2-7 | TRBV27 | NA | CASSGFPGVYEQYF | TGTGCCAGCAGTGGCTTCCCGGGGGTCTACGAGCAGTACTTC
NA | TRBJ2-2 | TRBV5-1 | NA | CASSVRGLRTGELFF | TGCGCCAGCAGCGTGCGGGGCCTCCGGACCGGGGAGCTGTTTTTT
many | TRBJ1-2 | TRBV12-3/TRBV12-4 | TRBD1 | CASKTGTGLGYTF | TGTGCCAGCAAGACCGGGACAGGGCTTGGCTACACCTTC
many | TRBJ1-4 | TRBV30 | NA | CAWSIREKLFF | TGTGCCTGGAGTATAAGGGAAAAACTGTTTTTT
few | TRBJ2-1 | TRBV12-3/TRBV12-4 | NA | CASSLAFQGAGSEQFF | TGTGCCAGCAGTTTAGCCTTCCAAGGGGCGGGCAGCGAGCAGTTCTTC
few | TRBJ2-1 | TRBV28 | TRBD1 | CASSLISSGTGGYQLRDPFF | TGTGCCAGCAGCCTAATCTCCTCCGGGACAGGGGGCTATCAATTACGGGATCCGTTCTTC
NA | TRBJ2-7 | TRBV10-1 | NA | CASSGGTGYEQYF | TGCGCCAGCAGTGGGGGGACCGGTTACGAGCAGTACTTC
few | TRBJ1-2 | TRBV28 | NA | CASSLWSPGLSDGYTF | TGTGCCAGCAGTTTATGGTCTCCGGGTCTATCCGATGGCTACACCTTC
NA | TRBJ2-1 | TRBV12-3/TRBV12-4 | TRBD2 | CASTKPARSGGIWTEQFF | TGTGCCAGCACCAAACCCGCACGGAGCGGGGGGATCTGGACTGAGCAGTTCTTC
NA | TRBJ1-6 | TRBV2 | NA | CASRGMGGGSPLHF | TGTGCCAGCAGGGGCATGGGGGGCGGCTCACCCCTCCACTTT
many | TRBJ2-7 | TRBV6-5 | TRBD1 | CASSYRQGPYEQYF | TGTGCCAGCAGTTACCGACAGGGTCCCTACGAGCAGTACTTC
few | TRBJ2-7 | TRBV27 | NA | CASSLSWTASYEQYF | TGTGCCAGCAGCCTCAGTTGGACAGCTTCCTACGAGCAGTACTTC
few | TRBJ2-1 | TRBV14 | TRBD2 | CASSPQRGGSSYNEQFF | TGTGCCAGCAGCCCCCAAAGAGGCGGGAGCTCCTACAATGAGCAGTTCTTC
few | TRBJ2-5 | TRBV5-1 | TRBD2 | CASSPGTSGTQETQYF | TGCGCCAGCAGCCCCGGGACTAGCGGGACACAAGAGACCCAGTACTTC
many | TRBJ2-7 | TRBV29-1 | TRBD2 | CSAQTSGYEQYF | TGCAGCGCCCAGACTAGCGGCTACGAGCAGTACTTC
NA | TRBJ2-5 | TRBV6-5 | TRBD1 | CASSYGDRGDETQYF | TGTGCCAGCAGTTACGGGGACAGGGGTGATGAGACCCAGTACTTC
many | TRBJ1-6 | TRBV6-2/TRBV6-3 | NA | CASSFRQGSSYNSPLHF | TGTGCCAGCAGTTTCCGACAAGGGAGCTCCTATAATTCACCCCTCCACTTT
NA | TRBJ2-3 | TRBV20-1 | TRBD2 | CSASRASSGRTDTQYF | TGCAGTGCTAGTAGAGCTAGTAGCGGGAGGACAGATACGCAGTATTTT
few | TRBJ1-2 | TRBV3-1 | TRBD1 | CASSQITTGVDGYTF | TGTGCCAGCAGCCAAATTACGACAGGGGTGGATGGCTACACCTTC
NA | TRBJ2-7 | TRBV25-1 | NA | CASSVPGSYEQYF | TGTGCCAGCAGTGTGCCAGGTTCCTACGAGCAGTACTTC
NA | TRBJ2-1 | TRBV3-1 | TRBD1 | CASSRDRGGLNNEQFF | TGTGCCAGCAGCCGAGACAGGGGCGGCCTTAACAATGAGCAGTTCTTC
NA | TRBJ2-7 | TRBV7-9 | NA | CASSPSNGNLYEQYF | TGTGCCAGCAGCCCCTCAAACGGGAACCTCTACGAGCAGTACTTC
few | TRBJ1-1 | TRBV20-1 | NA | CSARVEAFF | TGCAGTGCTAGAGTTGAAGCTTTCTTT
many | TRBJ2-4 | TRBV12-3/TRBV12-4 | NA | CASSPGIAKNIQYF | TGTGCCAGCAGCCCTGGGATAGCCAAAAACATTCAGTACTTC
few | TRBJ2-1 | TRBV11-2 | NA | CASSLDVVLGLAYNEQFF | TGTGCCAGCAGCTTAGATGTGGTTCTTGGGCTCGCGTACAATGAGCAGTTCTTC
few | TRBJ2-3 | TRBV4-3 | TRBD2 | CASSQAWGAGVDTQYF | TGCGCCAGCAGCCAAGCGTGGGGCGCGGGGGTGGATACGCAGTATTTT
many | TRBJ2-2 | TRBV12-3/TRBV12-4 | NA | CASSLGASTGELFF | TGTGCCAGCAGTTTAGGCGCAAGCACCGGGGAGCTGTTTTTT
few | TRBJ2-5 | TRBV20-1 | TRBD2 | CSARDPGGAQETQYF | TGCAGTGCTAGAGATCCGGGGGGAGCCCAAGAGACCCAGTACTTC
NA | TRBJ2-1 | TRBV10-1 | TRBD2 | CSSSEWGSGGSYNEQFF | TGCTCCAGCAGTGAATGGGGTAGCGGGGGCTCCTACAATGAGCAGTTCTTC
few | TRBJ2-3 | TRBV20-1 | NA | CSARDRTDTQYF | TGCAGTGCTAGGGACCGCACAGATACGCAGTATTTT
NA | TRBJ2-1 | TRBV27 | TRBD2 | CASSRAAGLALVNEQFF | TGTGCCAGCAGTCGAGCCGCCGGACTAGCGCTAGTCAATGAGCAGTTCTTC
few | TRBJ2-5 | TRBV7-9 | NA | CASSLLFAETQYF | TGTGCCAGCAGCTTATTGTTTGCGGAGACCCAGTACTTC
many | TRBJ2-3 | TRBV7-3 | NA | CASSPTSTDTQYF | TGTGCCAGCAGCCCAACCAGCACAGATACGCAGTATTTT
NA | TRBJ2-5 | TRBV20-1 | TRBD2 | CSARVAGGRGTQYF | TGCAGTGCTAGAGTAGCGGGAGGGCGGGGGACCCAGTACTTC
many | TRBJ1-5 | TRBV4-1 | NA | CASSQGEGVHQPQHF | TGCGCCAGCAGCCAAGGGGAGGGGGTGCATCAGCCCCAGCATTTT
many | TRBJ2-1 | TRBV6-1 | TRBD2 | CASSPSGGVYNEQFF | TGTGCCAGCAGTCCTAGCGGGGGGGTCTACAATGAGCAGTTCTTC